These 27 T cell receptor beta chains came from one sample sequenced in a study of identifying expanded T cells in peripheral blood. Method: immunoSEQ multiplex PCR; TCRdb's copy keeps in-frame clones and lacks some. Here the sample spans approximately 91,000 clones, about 91% being singletons. The sequenced sample consisted of blood. The receptors were sampled from a person aged 18 to 70 in good health.

The chain carries TRBV5-1 and TRBJ2-1, with D uncertain. The CDR3 runs to 11 residues. The germline V gene encodes CDR1 SGHRS and CDR2 YFSETQ. Trimming shortened V by 7 bases and J by 2 bases, and 4 bases separated the two germline ends. The CDR3 coding sequence is TGCGCCAGCGGTGCCTACAATGAGCAGTTCTTC. Its translation: CASGAYNEQFF. Using reference TRBV5-1 and TRBJ2-1 for the parts outside the CDR3, the full variable domain is KAGVTQTPRYLIKTRGQQVTLSCSPISGHRSVSWYQQTPGQGLQFLFEYFSETQRNKGNFPGRFSGRQFSNSRSEMNVSTLELGDSALYLCASGAYNEQFFGPGTRLTVL.

V gene TRBV29-1 combines with J gene TRBJ2-3; TRBD2 matches at 13 bases. Germline values: CDR1 SQVTM, CDR2 ANQGSEA. The V segment lost 3 bases and the J segment 5 bases; nucleotides outside the gene matches: 5. This CDR3 is built from 15 residues. CDR3 residues: CSVEALAGGIDTQYF. The CDR3 nucleotides read TGCAGCGTTGAGGCACTAGCGGGGGGGATAGATACGCAGTATTTT.

V gene TRBV27 combines with J gene TRBJ2-1, with 10 bases that match TRBD1. CDR1 is MNHEY, CDR2 SMNVEV, per germline (reference sequence). CDR3 length equals 14 residues. With V trimmed by 4 bases and J by 6 bases, 3 bases remained unmatched. The CDR3 DNA is TGTGCCAGCAGTTCGTGGACAGGGGGCAATGAGCAGTTCTTC. Its translation is CASSSWTGGNEQFF.

The sample holds a few counts of this clone. The gene calls are TRBV2 and TRBJ1-2; no clear D. Germline V gene data show CDR1 as SNHLY and CDR2 as FYNNEI. CDR3 size: 13 residues. Trimming cost V 0 bases and J 5 bases, with 7 bases left between them. For the CDR3, the DNA is TGTGCCAGCAGTGAAGCGCGAGCATATGGCTACACCTTC. The encoded protein is CASSEARAYGYTF. The full variable domain, rest sourced from reference TRBV2 and TRBJ1-2, is EPEVTQTPSHQVTQMGQEVILRCVPISNHLYFYWYRQILGQKVEFLVSFYNNEISEKSEIFDDQFSVERPDGSNFTLKIRSTKLEDSAMYFCASSEARAYGYTFGSGTRLTVV.

V usage is TRBV6-1 and J usage is TRBJ2-6; D uncertain. V dropped 6 bases and J dropped 2 bases, with 5 bases sitting between them. The CDR3 length is 13 residues. Per the germline V gene, CDR1 is MNHNS and CDR2 is SASEGT. The CDR3, as DNA: TGTGCCAGCAGGGCCACTGGGGCCAACGTCCTGACTTTC. It encodes CASRATGANVLTF.

The V and J genes are TRBV7-8 and TRBJ2-5; the D gene is possibly TRBD1 (6 bases). Trimming cost V 3 bases and J 5 bases, with 10 bases left between them. The CDR3 loop spans 13 amino acids. CDR1 SGHVS and CDR2 FQNEAQ come from the germline V gene. The CDR3 loop is CASSFQGRETQYF. The DNA for the CDR3 is TGTGCCAGCAGCTTTCAGGGGCGCGAGACCCAGTACTTC.

V usage is TRBV7-6 and J usage is TRBJ1-2; D unclear. Germline CDR1 SGHVS, CDR2 FNYEAQ. There are 13 residues in the CDR3. V was trimmed by 5 bases and J by 1 base, leaving 8 bases between them. The CDR3 loop reads CASSLGNNYGYTF. The DNA for the CDR3 is TGTGCCAGCAGCCTCGGGAATAACTATGGCTACACCTTC.

The chain couples TRBV18 to TRBJ2-7, with 8 bases fitting TRBD2. V lost 1 base to trimming and J lost 6 bases; unmatched junction nucleotides: 5. Germline lookup yields CDR1 KGHSH and CDR2 LQKENI. The CDR3 is 14 amino acids. The CDR3 DNA sequence: TGTGCCAGCTCACCACGGCGGGAGGCCGGCGAGCAGTACTTC. As protein: CASSPRREAGEQYF.

V usage is TRBV4-1 and J usage is TRBJ2-7; D gene unclear. The germline V gene has CDR1 MGHRA and CDR2 YSYEKL. CDR3 length equals 14 residues. Trimming pared 3 bases from V and 2 bases from J, leaving 11 bases between. The CDR3 DNA reads TGCGCCAGCAGCCACCAGGCTCTCACCTACGAGCAGTACTTC. This codes for CASSHQALTYEQYF.

The chain joins TRBV7-9 to TRBJ1-2; TRBD1 aligns across 12 bases. The V gene's germline CDR1 is SEHNR and CDR2 FQNEAQ (reference sequence). This CDR3 spans 17 amino acids. J gave up 4 bases and V 3 bases, and 9 bases lay outside the gene matches. The CDR3 coding sequence is TGTGCCAGCAGCTTTCCGGGACAGGGGGCTGGCCTCTATGGCTACACCTTC. Its protein product is CASSFPGQGAGLYGYTF. The full variable domain, its missing parts supplied by reference TRBV7-9 and TRBJ1-2, is DTGVSQNPRHKITKRGQNVTFRCDPISEHNRLYWYRQTLGQGPEFLTYFQNEAQLEKSRLLSDRFSAERPKGSFSTLEIQRTEQGDSAMYLCASSFPGQGAGLYGYTFGSGTRLTVV.

This clone has only a few counts. The chain is built from TRBV7-2 and TRBJ2-4; 8 bases map to TRBD1. The germline CDR1 and CDR2 sequences are SGHTA and FQGNSA. The ends lost 2 bases at V and 14 bases at J; junction bases unmatched: 8. The CDR3 has 13 residues. The CDR3 nucleotides are TGTGCCAGCAGCTTACCCGCCAGGGGGCAGGAGTACTTC. Amino acid sequence: CASSLPARGQEYF.

V and J are TRBV5-6 and TRBJ2-7; D is perhaps TRBD1 (6 bases). This CDR3 is 15 amino acids long. V lost 0 bases and J lost 4, with 14 bases in between. Germline CDR1 SGHDT, CDR2 YYEEEE. CDR3 DNA: TGTGCCAGCAGCTTGGAGCCGGGACAAGTTTACGAGCAGTACTTC. Its protein product is CASSLEPGQVYEQYF.

The rearrangement joins TRBV19 to TRBJ1-2, with 8 bases that match TRBD1. V lost 7 bases to trimming and J lost 8 bases; unmatched junction nucleotides: 6. The germline CDR1 and CDR2 sequences are LNHDA and SQIVND (reference sequence). The CDR3 covers 12 residues. The DNA for the CDR3 is TGTGCCAGTACCGACAGGGGTCGAGGCTACACCTTC. As protein: CASTDRGRGYTF.

The rearrangement joins TRBV5-1 to TRBJ1-2; D unclear. The CDR3 loop spans 15 amino acids. V was cut by 1 base and J by 0 bases, with 10 bases left in between. Germline loops: CDR1 SGHRS, CDR2 YFSETQ. CDR3 nucleotides: TGCGCCAGCAGCTTGTCCGGCAGAACTAACTATGGCTACACCTTC. This sequence encodes CASSLSGRTNYGYTF.

The chain is built from TRBV6-4 and TRBJ2-3, with TRBD2 matching over 8 bases. Germline V gene sequence: CDR1 MRHNA, CDR2 SNTAGT. This CDR3 spans 17 amino acids. J lost 4 bases, V lost 3 bases, and 12 bases had no gene match. The CDR3 coding sequence is TGTGCCAGCAGTGAAACCACCGGGGCGGGAGGCTCAGATACGCAGTATTTT. Encoded protein: CASSETTGAGGSDTQYF.

This chain uses TRBV27 with TRBJ1-2; D gene unclear. This CDR3 is 13 amino acids long. V gave up 7 bases and J gave up 6 bases, with 15 bases separating them. The germline CDR1 and CDR2 sequences are MNHEY and SMNVEV (reference sequence). In nucleotides, the CDR3 is TGTGCCAGCACTACGGGAACGGGGAATGGCTACACCTTC. Amino acid sequence: CASTTGTGNGYTF.

This chain links TRBV6-5 with TRBJ1-5; D is undetermined. The CDR3 consists of 13 residues. V shed 5 bases and J shed 3 bases, with 8 bases lying between them. Per the germline V gene, CDR1 is MNHEY and CDR2 is SVGAGI. CDR3: CASSNAVNQPQHF. DNA for the CDR3: TGTGCCAGCAGTAACGCTGTCAATCAGCCCCAGCATTTT.

This chain connects TRBV4-1 to TRBJ1-3, with no clear D. This CDR3 is 12 amino acids long. CDR1 and CDR2 (germline): MGHRA, YSYEKL. V was clipped by 2 bases and J by 8 bases, with 7 bases between them. The CDR3 protein is CASSQSGDTIYF. CDR3 DNA sequence: TGCGCCAGCAGCCAATCCGGGGACACCATATATTTT.

This clone has a single count. The chain is built from TRBV7-9 and TRBJ2-1, with unresolved D. Trimming stripped 3 bases from V and 6 bases from J, with 15 bases between. Germline CDR1 and CDR2: SEHNR and FQNEAQ (reference sequence). There are 15 residues in the CDR3. The DNA for the CDR3 is TGTGCCAGCAGCTTTCAAACGGATTTCGGCAATGAGCAGTTCTTC. This encodes CASSFQTDFGNEQFF.

V gene TRBV19 combines with J gene TRBJ2-7; 8 nucleotides align to TRBD1. This CDR3 comprises 15 residues. The J segment lost 3 bases and the V segment lost 7 bases, leaving 11 bases of the junction unmatched. CDR1 is LNHDA, CDR2 SQIVND, per germline (reference sequence). CDR3 loop: CASITRQGICYEQYF. CDR3 sequence (DNA): TGTGCCAGTATTACAAGACAGGGGATCTGCTACGAGCAGTACTTC.

The CDR3 DNA follows: TGTGCCAGCTCACCCGATAGCAATCAGCCCCAGCATTTT. Translated: CASSPDSNQPQHF. The chain carries TRBV18 and TRBJ1-5; D is unresolved. Germline values: CDR1 KGHSH, CDR2 LQKENI. The CDR3 totals 13 residues. With 3 bases removed from V and 0 bases from J, the gap between germline ends came to 3 bases.

This rearrangement joins TRBV11-2 to TRBJ1-6; D unclear. This CDR3 has 12 residues. Trimming pared 3 bases from V and 18 bases from J, leaving 15 bases between. Germline assignment: CDR1 SGHAT and CDR2 FQNNGV. CDR3 amino acids: CASSFTQGSPHF. As DNA, the CDR3 is TGTGCCAGCAGCTTCACTCAAGGATCGCCCCACTTT.

This sequence joins TRBV7-2 and TRBJ2-2; no definite D call. The CDR3 runs 16 residues. The germline CDR1 and CDR2 sequences are SGHTA and FQGNSA. The V end lost 3 bases, the J end lost 0 bases, and 11 bases lay between the germline ends. CDR3: CASSFMGSANTGELFF. CDR3 in DNA: TGTGCCAGCAGCTTTATGGGGTCCGCGAACACCGGGGAGCTGTTTTTT.

The chain carries TRBV5-1 and TRBJ2-4; D is unclear. CDR1 is SGHRS, CDR2 YFSETQ, per germline. Trimming took 0 bases from V and 4 from J, leaving 8 bases between them. This CDR3 spans 14 amino acids. Here the CDR3 reads CASSLDERKNIQYF. CDR3 in DNA: TGCGCCAGCAGCTTGGACGAGAGAAAAAACATTCAGTACTTC.

This chain uses TRBV4-3 with TRBJ2-1, with unresolved D. V lost 3 bases to trimming and J lost 7 bases, with 16 bases between them. The germline V gene has CDR1 LGHNA and CDR2 YSLEER. This CDR3 contains 15 residues. CDR3 DNA sequence: TGCGCCAGCAGCCAGAAAGCCTACGAAGGAAATGAGCAGTTCTTC. The encoded protein is CASSQKAYEGNEQFF.

The chain employs TRBV30 and TRBJ2-7, with 8 bases that match TRBD2. Germline V gives CDR1 GTSNPN, CDR2 SVGIG (reference sequence). Unmatched junction bases numbered 9, after V lost 6 bases and J lost 2 bases. The CDR3 spans 14 residues. CDR3 residues: CACWTSPGPYEQYF. DNA for the CDR3: TGTGCCTGTTGGACTAGCCCGGGCCCCTACGAGCAGTACTTC.

The rearrangement joins TRBV6-4 to TRBJ1-5; D might be TRBD1 (5 bases). Germline V gives CDR1 MRHNA, CDR2 SNTAGT. With 2 bases removed from V and 7 bases from J, the gap between germline ends came to 12 bases. The length of the CDR3 is 14 residues. CDR3 coding DNA: TGTGCCAGCAGTGACGGGGGTGAGGGCCAGCCCCAGCATTTT. This sequence encodes CASSDGGEGQPQHF.